This T cell receptor (beta chain) was sequenced during a study of PD-1 blockade in classical Hodgkin lymphoma. With no exception, relapse followed autologous stem cell transplantation in all patients, and brentuximab vedotin exposure varied. This clone was seen a single time. TCRdb keeps only in-frame clones here, not all; method: immunoSEQ multiplex PCR. The sample shows 10,000 to 15,000 clones, roughly 76% of them seen only once. The CDR3 contains 13 residues. Germline lookup yields CDR1 SQVTM and CDR2 ANQGSEA. Trimming removed 3 bases at V and 3 bases at J, with 9 bases between. This sample comprised peripheral blood mononuclear cells (PBMCs), obtained at baseline. This TCR was sampled from a human donor with classical Hodgkin lymphoma. The rearrangement joins TRBV29-1 to TRBJ1-3; the D gene is possibly TRBD1 (5 bases). The CDR3: CSVEGGYGNTIYF. DNA of the CDR3: TGCAGCGTTGAGGGGGGGTATGGAAACACCATATATTTT. Full variable domain (rest looked up from reference TRBV29-1 and TRBJ1-3): SAVISQKPSRDICQRGTSLTIQCQVDSQVTMMFWYRQQPGQSLTLIATANQGSEATYESGFVIDKFPISRPNLTFSTLTVSNMSPEDSSIYLCSVEGGYGNTIYFGEGSWLTVV.